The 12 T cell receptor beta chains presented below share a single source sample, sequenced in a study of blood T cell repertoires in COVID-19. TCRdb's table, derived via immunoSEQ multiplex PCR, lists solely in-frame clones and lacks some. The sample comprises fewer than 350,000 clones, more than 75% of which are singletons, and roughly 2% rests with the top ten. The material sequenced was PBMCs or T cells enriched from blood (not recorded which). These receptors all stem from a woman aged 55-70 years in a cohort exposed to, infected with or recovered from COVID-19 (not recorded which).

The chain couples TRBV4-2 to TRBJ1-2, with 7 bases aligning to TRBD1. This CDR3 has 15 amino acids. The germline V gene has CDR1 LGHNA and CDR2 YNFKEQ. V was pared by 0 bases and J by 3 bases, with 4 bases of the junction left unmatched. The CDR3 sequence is CASSQEEGTDYGYTF. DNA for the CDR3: TGTGCCAGCAGCCAAGAGGAAGGGACAGACTATGGCTACACCTTC.

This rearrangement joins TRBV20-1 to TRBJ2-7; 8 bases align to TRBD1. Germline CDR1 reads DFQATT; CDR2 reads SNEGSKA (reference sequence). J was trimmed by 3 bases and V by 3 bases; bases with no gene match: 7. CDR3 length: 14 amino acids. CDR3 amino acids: CSASRTGRYYEQYF. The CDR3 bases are TGCAGTGCTAGTCGGACAGGGAGGTACTACGAGCAGTACTTC.

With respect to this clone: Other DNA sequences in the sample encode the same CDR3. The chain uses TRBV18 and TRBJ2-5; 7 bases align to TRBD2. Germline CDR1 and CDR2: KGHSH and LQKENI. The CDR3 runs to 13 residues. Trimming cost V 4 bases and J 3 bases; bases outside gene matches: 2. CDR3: CASSLGLEETQYF. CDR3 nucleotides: TGTGCCAGCTCACTAGGACTAGAAGAGACCCAGTACTTC.

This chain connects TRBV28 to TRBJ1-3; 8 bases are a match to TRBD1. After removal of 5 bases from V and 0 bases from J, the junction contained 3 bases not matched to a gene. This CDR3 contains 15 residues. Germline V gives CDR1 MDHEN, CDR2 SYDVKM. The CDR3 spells CASSPGQASGNTIYF. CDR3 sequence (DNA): TGTGCCAGCAGTCCGGGACAGGCCTCTGGAAACACCATATATTTT.

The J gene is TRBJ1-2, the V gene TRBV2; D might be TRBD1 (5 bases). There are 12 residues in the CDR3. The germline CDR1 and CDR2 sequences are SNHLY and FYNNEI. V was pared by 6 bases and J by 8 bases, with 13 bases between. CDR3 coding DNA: TGTGCCAGCAGCGCAGGGTTAGGGGGCTACACCTTC. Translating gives CASSAGLGGYTF.

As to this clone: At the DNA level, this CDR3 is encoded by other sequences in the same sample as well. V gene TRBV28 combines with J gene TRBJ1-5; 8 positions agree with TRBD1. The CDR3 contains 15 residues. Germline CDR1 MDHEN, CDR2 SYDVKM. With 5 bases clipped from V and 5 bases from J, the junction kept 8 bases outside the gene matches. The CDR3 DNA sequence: TGTGCCAGCAGTCCCCCCCTGACAGGGGATCAGCCCCAGCATTTT. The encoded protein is CASSPPLTGDQPQHF.

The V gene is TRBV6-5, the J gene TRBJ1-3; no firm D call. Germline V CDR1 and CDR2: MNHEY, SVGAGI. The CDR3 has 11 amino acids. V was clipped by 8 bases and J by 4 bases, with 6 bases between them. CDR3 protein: CASLSGNTIYF. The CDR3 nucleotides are TGTGCCAGCCTAAGCGGAAACACCATATATTTT.

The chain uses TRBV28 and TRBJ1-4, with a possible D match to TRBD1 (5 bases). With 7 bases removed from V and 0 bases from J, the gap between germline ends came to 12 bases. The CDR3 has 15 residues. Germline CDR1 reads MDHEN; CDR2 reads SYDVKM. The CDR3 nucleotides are TGTGCCAGCAAACCAACGACAGCAACTAATGAAAAACTGTTTTTT. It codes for CASKPTTATNEKLFF.

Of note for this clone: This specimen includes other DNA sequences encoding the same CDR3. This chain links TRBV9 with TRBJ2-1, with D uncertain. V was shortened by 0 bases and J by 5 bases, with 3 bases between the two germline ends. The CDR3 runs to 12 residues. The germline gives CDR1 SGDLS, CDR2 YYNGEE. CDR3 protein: CASSVADNEQFF. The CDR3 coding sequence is TGTGCCAGCAGCGTAGCTGACAATGAGCAGTTCTTC.

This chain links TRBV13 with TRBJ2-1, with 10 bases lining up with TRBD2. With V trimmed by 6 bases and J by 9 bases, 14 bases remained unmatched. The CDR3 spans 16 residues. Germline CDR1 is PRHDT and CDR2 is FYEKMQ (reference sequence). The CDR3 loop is CASSQNSGGSRAEQFF. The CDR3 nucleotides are TGTGCCAGCAGTCAAAATAGCGGGGGGTCCCGGGCTGAGCAGTTCTTC.

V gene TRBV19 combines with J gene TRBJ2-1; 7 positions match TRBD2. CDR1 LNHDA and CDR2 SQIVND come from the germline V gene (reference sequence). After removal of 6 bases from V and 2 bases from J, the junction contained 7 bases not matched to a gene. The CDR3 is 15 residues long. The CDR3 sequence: CASSSGTTTYNEQFF. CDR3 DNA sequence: TGTGCCAGTAGCTCCGGGACTACGACCTACAATGAGCAGTTCTTC.

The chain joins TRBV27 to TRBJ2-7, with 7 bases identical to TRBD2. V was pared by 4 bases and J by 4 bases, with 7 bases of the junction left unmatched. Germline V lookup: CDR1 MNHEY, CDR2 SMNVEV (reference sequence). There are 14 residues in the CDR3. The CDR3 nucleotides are TGTGCCAGCAGTTCCCGCGGGAGTCGGTACGAGCAGTACTTC. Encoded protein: CASSSRGSRYEQYF.